These T cell receptor beta chains were read from a single sample in a study of T-cell memory formation after mild COVID-19. TCRdb re-called the 5' RACE reads through MiXCR, storing one row per CDR3 protein. The sample carries a few hundred thousand distinct CDR3 sequences, roughly 21% recorded once. Sequencing was carried out using PBMCs or a T cell subset sorted from them (not recorded which). These receptors all stem from an adult woman who had mild COVID-19 (a few samples of this study predate the infection). Cell type and time point are not known. Both conserved end residues are part of each CDR3. The D gene is left open where the match is weak. Size values are once, few and many counts, or a class for expanded clones, and some rows have none.

. TRBJ1-5 . TRBV20-1 TGCAGTGCTAGTGAATTTGGCCGGAATCAGCCCCAGCATTTT CSASEFGRNQPQHF
few TRBJ2-3 . TRBV5-1 TGCGCCAGCAGCTTGACGACCGGGACGGCCACGGGTACGCAGTATTTT CASSLTTGTATGTQYF
. TRBJ1-5 . TRBV5-5 TGTGCCAGCAGCAACTTGGAGTCAGGGTACGATCAGCCCCAGCATTTT CASSNLESGYDQPQHF
. TRBJ1-4 . TRBV13 TGTGCCAGCAGCTTAGGCAGGGTCGGTGTCGGTGAAAAACTGTTTTTT CASSLGRVGVGEKLFF
few TRBJ2-1 TRBD2 TRBV6-4 TGTGCCAGCAGCGCTGTAGCGGGAGTAAAGGGCAATGAGCAGTTCTTC CASSAVAGVKGNEQFF
. TRBJ2-1 . TRBV7-6 TGTGCCAGCTCCTCGGCGGCCGCCTCCTACAATGAGCAGTTCTTC CASSSAAASYNEQFF
few TRBJ1-6 . TRBV4-2 TGTGCCAGCAGCCAAGGGTTGGGTTCACCCCTCCACTTT CASSQGLGSPLHF
few TRBJ1-1 TRBD1 TRBV4-1 TGCGCCAGCAGCCAGGAACAGGGGGCCAACACTGAAGCTTTCTTT CASSQEQGANTEAFF
many TRBJ2-3 . TRBV5-6 TGTGCCAGCAGCTTGATGTCAGCTAGCACAGATACGCAGTATTTT CASSLMSASTDTQYF
few TRBJ2-7 TRBD1 TRBV5-1 TGCGCCAGCAGCCCGGGACAGGAGTCCTACGAGCAGTACTTC CASSPGQESYEQYF
. TRBJ2-1 . TRBV28 TGTGCCAGCAGTAGCCTATCCTGGGATGAGCAGTTCTTC CASSSLSWDEQFF
few TRBJ2-7 TRBD2 TRBV7-9 TGTGCCAGCAGCTCAGGCGGGGGGCAGCCCTACGAGCAGTACTTC CASSSGGGQPYEQYF
. TRBJ2-2 TRBD1 TRBV20-1 TGCAGTGCTAGAGATTGGGGACAGTTCGTTAAGGCCACCGGGGAGCTGTTTTTT CSARDWGQFVKATGELFF
few TRBJ2-7 . TRBV6-2/TRBV6-3 TGTGCCAGCGGGACTGTCTCCTACGAGCAGTACTTC CASGTVSYEQYF
few TRBJ2-5 TRBD2 TRBV9 TGTGCCAGCAGCGTAGAAGGCGGGAGAGGTGAGACCCAGTACTTC CASSVEGGRGETQYF
. TRBJ2-5 . TRBV29-1 TGCAGCGTTGTGACCCTAGGACAGGAGACCCAGTACTTC CSVVTLGQETQYF
. TRBJ2-7 . TRBV2 TGTGCCAGCAGTGTAGGGAACTCCTACGAGCAGTACTTC CASSVGNSYEQYF
few TRBJ2-7 TRBD1 TRBV2 TGTGCCAGCAAGTCAGGGACAGATCACTACGAGCAGTACTTC CASKSGTDHYEQYF
. TRBJ2-3 . TRBV5-1 TGCGCCAGCAGCCACGGGACGGCTCGGGATACGCAGTATTTT CASSHGTARDTQYF
few TRBJ2-2 TRBD1 TRBV3-1 TGTGCCAGCAGCCAGAGCGCCGGGACAGGGTATATCACCGGGGAGCTGTTTTTT CASSQSAGTGYITGELFF
. TRBJ1-1 . TRBV7-9 TGTGCCAGCAGCTCTGACAGTGGAACTGAAGCTTTCTTT CASSSDSGTEAFF
few TRBJ2-7 . TRBV6-6 TGTGCCAGCAGTTACTCGCAGGTTTCCTACGAGCAGTACTTC CASSYSQVSYEQYF
. TRBJ2-5 . TRBV3-1 TGTGCCAGCAGCCAAGGCATCCAAGAGACCCAGTACTTC CASSQGIQETQYF
. TRBJ1-4 . TRBV30 TGTGCCTGGAGTGCCCTTGGACAGAATGAAAAACTGTTTTTT CAWSALGQNEKLFF
many TRBJ2-2 . TRBV7-8 TGTGCCAGCAGCTTAGATGCCGGACTGTTCACCGGGGAGCTGTTTTTT CASSLDAGLFTGELFF
. TRBJ2-2 . TRBV5-1 TGCGCCAGCAGGGACGGCCCCGGGGAGCTGTTTTTT CASRDGPGELFF
. TRBJ2-2 . TRBV28 TGTGCCAGCGGCTACGCCAACACCGGGGAGCTGTTTTTT CASGYANTGELFF
. TRBJ2-5 TRBD2 TRBV3-1 TGTGCCAGCAGCCAGGCTGGGGTCACTAGCGGGGGACCCGGGACCCAGTACTTC CASSQAGVTSGGPGTQYF
few TRBJ2-1 TRBD2 TRBV20-1 TGCAGTGCTAGATCCGGGACTAGTGGGAGCTCCTACAATGAGCAGTTCTTC CSARSGTSGSSYNEQFF
. TRBJ2-7 TRBD2 TRBV4-3 TGCGCCAGCAGCCAAGAGATTAGCGGGAGAACCGAGCAGTACTTC CASSQEISGRTEQYF
few TRBJ1-3 . TRBV12-3/TRBV12-4 TGTGCCAGCAGGTCTGAGGCTTCTGGAAACACCATATATTTT CASRSEASGNTIYF
few TRBJ2-2 . TRBV5-1 TGCGCCAGCAGCTTCTCTACGTCGTGGCAGGAAAACACCGGGGAGCTGTTTTTT CASSFSTSWQENTGELFF
few TRBJ2-3 . TRBV11-2 TGTGCCAGCAGCTTATCTAGCCCTAGCACAGATACGCAGTATTTT CASSLSSPSTDTQYF
. TRBJ2-7 TRBD2 TRBV6-5 TGTGCCAGCAGTTACAGGCCTAGCGGGAGCTACGAGCAGTACTTC CASSYRPSGSYEQYF
. TRBJ2-1 . TRBV5-5 TGTGCCAGCAGCTTCGGCTTCGATGAGCAGTTCTTC CASSFGFDEQFF
many TRBJ2-3 . TRBV20-1 TGCAGTGTCAAGATTGGAGATACGCAGTATTTT CSVKIGDTQYF
. TRBJ2-2 . TRBV6-5 TGTGCCAGCAGTACACGGGGCACCGGGGAGCTGTTTTTT CASSTRGTGELFF
. TRBJ1-6 . TRBV28 TGTGCCAGCAGTTTAGCCGACCGACTTGTTTTGTCACCCCTCCACTTT CASSLADRLVLSPLHF
. TRBJ2-4 TRBD2 TRBV2 TGTGCCAGCAGTGAAGCGAGGGCTAGCGGGAGTTCGGGAAACATTCAGTACTTC CASSEARASGSSGNIQYF
. TRBJ2-2 . TRBV2 TGTGCCAGCAGTGTCATACAGGGAAACACCGGGGAGCTGTTTTTT CASSVIQGNTGELFF
many TRBJ2-2 . TRBV5-1 TGTGCCAGCAGTTTAGCGAACACCGGGGAGCTGTTTTTT CASSLANTGELFF
. TRBJ2-3 . TRBV5-6 TGTGCCAGCAGCTCTCCTTCGGCCACCGTCATGGATACGCAGTATTTT CASSSPSATVMDTQYF
. TRBJ1-2 TRBD1 TRBV5-1 TGCGCCAGCAGCTTGGTCGCAGGGGGAAGAGTGAATGGCTACACCTTC CASSLVAGGRVNGYTF
. TRBJ2-3 . TRBV9 TGTGCCAGCAGCGTAGGAAGTAAAACCACAGATACGCAGTATTTT CASSVGSKTTDTQYF